One TCR beta chain is described in this entry. As yet, its antigen is unknown. These data originate in a study of cytomegalovirus exposure and HLA in healthy donors. Study results and caveats: It was reported that TCR beta sequences correctly inferred the HLA-A and HLA-B alleles for most subjects.

The ends were cut back, 1 base at V and 8 bases at J, with 10 bases in the middle. The CDR3 has 13 amino acids. CDR1 and CDR2 from the germline V gene are MNHNS and SASEGT. Amplification used 60 Vbeta primers and 13 Jbeta primers. Assay: immunoSEQ multiplex PCR; the TCRdb copy retains only in-frame clones and omits some. The sample lists around 160,000 clones; around 75% were seen once. This receptor was obtained from a male donor in good health and CMV-seronegative. V gene TRBV6-1 combines with J gene TRBJ2-3, with D tentatively TRBD2 (7 bases). The sample consisted of PBMCs. The CDR3 DNA is TGTGCCAGCAGTGAAGGAGGGGGGGGTACGCAGTATTTT. Protein product: CASSEGGGGTQYF.